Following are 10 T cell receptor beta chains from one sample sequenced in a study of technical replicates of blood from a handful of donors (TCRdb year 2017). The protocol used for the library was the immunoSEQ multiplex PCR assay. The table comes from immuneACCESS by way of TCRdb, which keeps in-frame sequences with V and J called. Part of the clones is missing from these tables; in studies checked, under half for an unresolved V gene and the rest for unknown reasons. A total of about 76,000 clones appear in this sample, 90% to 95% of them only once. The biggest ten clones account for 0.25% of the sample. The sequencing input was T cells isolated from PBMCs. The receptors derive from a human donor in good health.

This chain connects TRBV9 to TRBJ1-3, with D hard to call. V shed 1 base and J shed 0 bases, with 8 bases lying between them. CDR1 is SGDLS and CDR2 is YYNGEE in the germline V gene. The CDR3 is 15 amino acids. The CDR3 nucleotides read TGTGCCAGCAGCGTAATGGGGAGCTCTGGAAACACCATATATTTT. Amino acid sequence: CASSVMGSSGNTIYF.

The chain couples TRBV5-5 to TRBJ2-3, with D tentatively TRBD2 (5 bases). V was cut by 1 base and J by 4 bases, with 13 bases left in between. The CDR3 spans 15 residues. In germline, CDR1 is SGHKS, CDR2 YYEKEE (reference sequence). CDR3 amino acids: CASSLITGLADTQYF. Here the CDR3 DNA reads TGTGCCAGCAGCTTGATTACCGGACTGGCAGATACGCAGTATTTT. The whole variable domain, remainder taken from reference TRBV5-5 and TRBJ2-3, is DAGVTQSPTHLIKTRGQQVTLRCSPISGHKSVSWYQQVLGQGPQFIFQYYEKEERGRGNFPDRFSARQFPNYSSELNVNALLLGDSALYLCASSLITGLADTQYFGPGTRLTVL.

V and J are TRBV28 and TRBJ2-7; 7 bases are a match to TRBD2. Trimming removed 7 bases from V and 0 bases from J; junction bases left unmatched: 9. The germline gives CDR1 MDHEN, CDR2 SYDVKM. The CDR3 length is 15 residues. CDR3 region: CASTAAGGSSYEQYF. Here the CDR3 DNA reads TGTGCCAGCACCGCGGCGGGCGGGAGCTCCTACGAGCAGTACTTC.

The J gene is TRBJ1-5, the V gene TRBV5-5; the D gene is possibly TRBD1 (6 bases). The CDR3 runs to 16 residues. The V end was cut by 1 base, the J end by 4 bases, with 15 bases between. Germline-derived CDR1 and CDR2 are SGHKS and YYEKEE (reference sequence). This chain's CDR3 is CASSLIGQRFNQPQHF. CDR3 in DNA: TGTGCCAGCAGCTTGATCGGACAGCGCTTTAATCAGCCCCAGCATTTT.

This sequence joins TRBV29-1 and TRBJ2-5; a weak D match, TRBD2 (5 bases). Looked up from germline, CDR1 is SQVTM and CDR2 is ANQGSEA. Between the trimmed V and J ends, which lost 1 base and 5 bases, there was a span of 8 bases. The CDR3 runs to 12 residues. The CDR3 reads CSVEGRGETQYF. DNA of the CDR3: TGCAGCGTTGAAGGGAGAGGGGAGACCCAGTACTTC.

In DNA, the CDR3 is TGTGCCAGCCTGGGGGGGAGTCAGTTCTTC. This gives the protein CASLGGSQFF. V gene TRBV9 combines with J gene TRBJ2-1; 7 bases match TRBD2. The V segment lost 7 bases and the J segment 13 bases; nucleotides outside the gene matches: 5. The CDR3 has 10 amino acids. Germline loops: CDR1 SGDLS, CDR2 YYNGEE.

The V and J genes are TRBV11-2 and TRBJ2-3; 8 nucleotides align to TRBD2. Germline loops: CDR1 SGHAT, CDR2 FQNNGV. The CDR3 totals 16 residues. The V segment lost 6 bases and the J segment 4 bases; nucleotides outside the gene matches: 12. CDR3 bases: TGTGCCAGCAGAAGGCCTGGCGGGGGGCTGGCAGATACGCAGTATTTT. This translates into CASRRPGGGLADTQYF.

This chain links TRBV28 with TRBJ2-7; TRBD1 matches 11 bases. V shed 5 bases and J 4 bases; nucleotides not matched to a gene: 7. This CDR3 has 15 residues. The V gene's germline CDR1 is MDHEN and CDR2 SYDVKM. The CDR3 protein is CASSPTGQGAYEQYF. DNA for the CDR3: TGTGCCAGCAGTCCTACCGGACAGGGGGCTTACGAGCAGTACTTC. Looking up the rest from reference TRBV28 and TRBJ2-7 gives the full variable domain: DVKVTQSSRYLVKRTGEKVFLECVQDMDHENMFWYRQDPGLGLRLIYFSYDVKMKEKGDIPEGYSVSREKKERFSLILESASTNQTSMYLCASSPTGQGAYEQYFGPGTRLTVT.

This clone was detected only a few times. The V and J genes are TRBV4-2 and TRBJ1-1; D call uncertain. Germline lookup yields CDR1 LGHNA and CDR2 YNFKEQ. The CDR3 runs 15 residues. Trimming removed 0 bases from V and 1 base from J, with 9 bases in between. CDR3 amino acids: CASSQELRRNTEAFF. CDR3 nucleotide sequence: TGTGCCAGCAGCCAAGAACTGAGGAGGAACACTGAAGCTTTCTTT.

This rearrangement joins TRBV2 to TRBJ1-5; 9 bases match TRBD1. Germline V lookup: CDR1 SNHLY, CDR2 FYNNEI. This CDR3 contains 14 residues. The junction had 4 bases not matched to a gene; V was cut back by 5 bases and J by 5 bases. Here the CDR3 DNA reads TGTGCCAGCAGTCAGGACAGGGGAGATCAGCCCCAGCATTTT. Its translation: CASSQDRGDQPQHF.